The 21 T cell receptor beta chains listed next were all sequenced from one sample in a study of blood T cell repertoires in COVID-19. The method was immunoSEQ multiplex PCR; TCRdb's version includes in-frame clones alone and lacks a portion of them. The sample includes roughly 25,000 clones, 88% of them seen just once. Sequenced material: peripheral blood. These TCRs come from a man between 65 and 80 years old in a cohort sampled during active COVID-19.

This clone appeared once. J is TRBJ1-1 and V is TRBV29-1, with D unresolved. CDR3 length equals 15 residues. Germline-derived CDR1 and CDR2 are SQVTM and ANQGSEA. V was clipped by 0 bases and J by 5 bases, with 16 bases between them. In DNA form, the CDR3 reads TGCAGCGTTGAAGATCCGCGGGGATTGAGGACTGAAGCTTTCTTT. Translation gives CSVEDPRGLRTEAFF.

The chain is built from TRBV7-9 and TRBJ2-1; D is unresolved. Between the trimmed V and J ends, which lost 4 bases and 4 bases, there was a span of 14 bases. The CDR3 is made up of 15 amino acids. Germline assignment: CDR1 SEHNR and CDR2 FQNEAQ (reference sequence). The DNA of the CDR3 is TGTGCCAGCAGCTACGAGGTATTATTGTACAATGAGCAGTTCTTC. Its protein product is CASSYEVLLYNEQFF.

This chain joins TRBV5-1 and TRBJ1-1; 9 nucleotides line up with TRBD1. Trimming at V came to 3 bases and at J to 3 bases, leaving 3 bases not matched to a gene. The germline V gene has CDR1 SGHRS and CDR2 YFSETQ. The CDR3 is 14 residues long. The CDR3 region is CASSSGQGYTEAFF. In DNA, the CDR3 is TGCGCCAGCAGCTCTGGACAGGGGTACACTGAAGCTTTCTTT.

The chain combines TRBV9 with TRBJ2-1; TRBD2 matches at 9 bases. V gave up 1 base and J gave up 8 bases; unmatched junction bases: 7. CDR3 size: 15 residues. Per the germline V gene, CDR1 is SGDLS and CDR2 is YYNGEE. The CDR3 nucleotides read TGTGCCAGCAGCGTAAATAGCGGGAGTATAGATGAGCAGTTCTTC. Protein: CASSVNSGSIDEQFF.

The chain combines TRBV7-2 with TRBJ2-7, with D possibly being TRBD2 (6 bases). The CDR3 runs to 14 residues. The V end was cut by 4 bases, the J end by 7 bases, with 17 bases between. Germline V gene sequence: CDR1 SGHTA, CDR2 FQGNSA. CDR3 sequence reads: CASSSNGRLGEQYF. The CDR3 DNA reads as TGTGCCAGCAGCTCCAACGGGAGACTGGGGGAGCAGTACTTC.

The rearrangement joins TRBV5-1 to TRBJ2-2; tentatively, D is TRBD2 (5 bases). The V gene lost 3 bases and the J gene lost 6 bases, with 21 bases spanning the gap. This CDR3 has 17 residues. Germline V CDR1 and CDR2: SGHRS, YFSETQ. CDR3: CASSSRGSRRFSGELFF. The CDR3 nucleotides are TGCGCCAGCAGCTCGCGTGGGAGCAGGCGGTTTTCCGGGGAGCTGTTTTTT.

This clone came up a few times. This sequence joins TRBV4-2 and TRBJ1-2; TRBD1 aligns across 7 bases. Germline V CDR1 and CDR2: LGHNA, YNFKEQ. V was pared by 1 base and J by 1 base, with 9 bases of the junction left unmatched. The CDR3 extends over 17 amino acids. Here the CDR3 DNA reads TGTGCCAGCAGCCAAGCCCTGGGGGGACAGAATAACTATGGCTACACCTTC. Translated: CASSQALGGQNNYGYTF.

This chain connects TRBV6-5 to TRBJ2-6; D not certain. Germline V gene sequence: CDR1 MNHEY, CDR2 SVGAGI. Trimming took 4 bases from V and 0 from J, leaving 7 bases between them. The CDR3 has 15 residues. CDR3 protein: CASSFSSSGANVLTF. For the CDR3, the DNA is TGTGCCAGCAGTTTCTCCTCCTCTGGGGCCAACGTCCTGACTTTC.

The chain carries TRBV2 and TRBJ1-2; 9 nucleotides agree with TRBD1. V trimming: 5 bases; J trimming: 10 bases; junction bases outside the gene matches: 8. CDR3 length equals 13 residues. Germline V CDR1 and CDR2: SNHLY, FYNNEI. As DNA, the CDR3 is TGTGCCAGCAGTCGTGGACAGGGGCTCGCCTACACCTTC. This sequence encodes CASSRGQGLAYTF.

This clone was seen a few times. CDR3: CSASTGTGSQPQHF. CDR3 in DNA: TGCAGTGCCAGTACCGGGACAGGGTCCCAGCCCCAGCATTTT. The chain combines TRBV20-1 with TRBJ1-5; 9 bases match TRBD1. CDR1 DFQATT and CDR2 SNEGSKA come from the germline V gene (reference sequence). CDR3 length: 14 residues. V was clipped by 6 bases and J by 7 bases; unmatched bases: 10.

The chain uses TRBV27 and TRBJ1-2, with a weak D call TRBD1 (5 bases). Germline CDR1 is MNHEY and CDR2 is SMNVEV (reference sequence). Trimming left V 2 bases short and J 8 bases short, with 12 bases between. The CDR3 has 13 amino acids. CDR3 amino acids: CASSLAAGNGYTF. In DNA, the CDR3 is TGTGCCAGCAGTTTAGCAGCAGGGAACGGCTACACCTTC.

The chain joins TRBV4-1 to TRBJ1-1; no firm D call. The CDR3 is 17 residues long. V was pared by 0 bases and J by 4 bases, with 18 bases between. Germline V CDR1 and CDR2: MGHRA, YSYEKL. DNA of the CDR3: TGCGCCAGCAGCCAAGATCCCCAGGTAGGAAGTGGCACTGAAGCTTTCTTT. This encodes CASSQDPQVGSGTEAFF.

The CDR3 region has the DNA TGTGCCAGCAGCCAAGGGGGAGGGACACCCCTCCACTTT. Protein sequence: CASSQGGGTPLHF. The chain uses TRBV3-1 (or the pseudogene TRBV3-2) and TRBJ1-6; D is uncertain. Germline CDR1 is LGHDT and CDR2 is YNNKEL (reference sequence). The CDR3 extends over 13 amino acids. Trimming stripped 1 base from V and 11 bases from J, with 9 bases between.

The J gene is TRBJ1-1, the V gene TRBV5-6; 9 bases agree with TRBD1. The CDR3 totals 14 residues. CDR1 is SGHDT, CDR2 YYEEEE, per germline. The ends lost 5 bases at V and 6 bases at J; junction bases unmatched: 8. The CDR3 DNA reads TGTGCCAGCAGTCGCTGGACAGGGGAGTCTGAAGCTTTCTTT. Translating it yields CASSRWTGESEAFF. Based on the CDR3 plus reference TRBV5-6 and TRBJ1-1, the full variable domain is DAGVTQSPTHLIKTRGQQVTLRCSPKSGHDTVSWYQQALGQGPQFIFQYYEEEERQRGNFPDRFSGHQFPNYSSELNVNALLLGDSALYLCASSRWTGESEAFFGQGTRLTVV.

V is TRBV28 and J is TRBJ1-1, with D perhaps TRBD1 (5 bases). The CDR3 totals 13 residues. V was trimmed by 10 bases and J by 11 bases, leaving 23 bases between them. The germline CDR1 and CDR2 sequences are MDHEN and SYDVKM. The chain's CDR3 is CATMGGAPYVAFF. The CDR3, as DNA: TGTGCCACCATGGGTGGGGCGCCTTATGTGGCTTTCTTT.

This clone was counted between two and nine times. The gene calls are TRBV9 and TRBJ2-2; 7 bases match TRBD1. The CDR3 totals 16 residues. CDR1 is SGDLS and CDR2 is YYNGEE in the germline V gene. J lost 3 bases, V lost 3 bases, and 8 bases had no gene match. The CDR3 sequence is CASSGEGTEYTGELFF. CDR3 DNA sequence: TGTGCCAGCAGCGGTGAAGGGACAGAATACACCGGGGAGCTGTTTTTT.

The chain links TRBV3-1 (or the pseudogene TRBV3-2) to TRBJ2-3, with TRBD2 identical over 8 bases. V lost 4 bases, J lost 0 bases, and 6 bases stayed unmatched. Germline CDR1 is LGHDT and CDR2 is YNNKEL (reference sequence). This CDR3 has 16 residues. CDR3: CASSLRLATSTDTQYF. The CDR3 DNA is TGTGCCAGCAGCCTAAGACTAGCGACTAGCACAGATACGCAGTATTTT.

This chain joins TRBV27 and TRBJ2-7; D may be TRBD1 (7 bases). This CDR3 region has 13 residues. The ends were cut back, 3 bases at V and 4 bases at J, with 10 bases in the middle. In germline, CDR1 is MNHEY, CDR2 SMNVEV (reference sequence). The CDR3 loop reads CASSLAGGYEQYF. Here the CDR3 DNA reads TGTGCCAGCAGTTTGGCAGGGGGGTACGAGCAGTACTTC.

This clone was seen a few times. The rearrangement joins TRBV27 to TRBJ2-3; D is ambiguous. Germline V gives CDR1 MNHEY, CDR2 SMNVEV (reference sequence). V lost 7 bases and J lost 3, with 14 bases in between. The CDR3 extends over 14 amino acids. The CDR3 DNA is TGTGCCAGCACAACTCTTCGTCTTACAGATACGCAGTATTTT. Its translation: CASTTLRLTDTQYF.

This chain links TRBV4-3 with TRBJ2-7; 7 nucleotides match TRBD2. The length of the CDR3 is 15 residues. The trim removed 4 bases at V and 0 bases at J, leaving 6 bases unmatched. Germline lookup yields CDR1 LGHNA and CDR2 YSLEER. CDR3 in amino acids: CASSRGLAGSYEQYF. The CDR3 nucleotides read TGCGCCAGCAGCCGAGGGTTAGCGGGCTCCTACGAGCAGTACTTC.

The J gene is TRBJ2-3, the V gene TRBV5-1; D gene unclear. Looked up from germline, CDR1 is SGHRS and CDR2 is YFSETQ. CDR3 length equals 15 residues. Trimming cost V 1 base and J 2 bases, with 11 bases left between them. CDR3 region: CASSLIGRLTDTQYF. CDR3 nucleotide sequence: TGCGCCAGCAGCTTGATCGGCAGGCTCACAGATACGCAGTATTTT. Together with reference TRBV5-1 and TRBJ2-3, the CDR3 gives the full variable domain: KAGVTQTPRYLIKTRGQQVTLSCSPISGHRSVSWYQQTPGQGLQFLFEYFSETQRNKGNFPGRFSGRQFSNSRSEMNVSTLELGDSALYLCASSLIGRLTDTQYFGPGTRLTVL.